The present TCR beta chain was sequenced within a study of T cell repertoires in cytomegalovirus infection. On the study more broadly: From public TCR beta signatures came an indication of both CMV infection and matching HLA type.

A remark on this clonotype: What it binds is not known.

CDR3 size: 15 residues. Per germline, CDR1 KGHDR and CDR2 SFDVKD. After removal of 3 bases from V and 5 bases from J, the junction contained 7 bases not matched to a gene. Regarding the study as a whole: The study found HLA-C-restricted CMV-specific TCR beta clonotypes dominating the ex vivo response. Individuals carrying CMV plus the relevant HLA were identified by cumulative frequency of public TCR beta families.

Via MiXCR, TCRdb re-called the reads, giving one row per CDR3 protein. The profile covers roughly 760,000 distinct CDR3 sequences, with 35% to 45% appearing a single time and under 3.5% taken by the ten largest. Sequencing was done on a sample of PBMCs. The TCR sequence derives from a human donor in good health (CMV status not recorded). Some clones in this sample may be carry-over from other donors' samples. The chain employs TRBV24-1 and TRBJ2-7; 9 bases line up with TRBD1. The CDR3: CATSDPGTGIDEQYF. For the CDR3, the DNA is TGTGCCACCAGTGATCCCGGGACAGGGATTGACGAGCAGTACTTC.